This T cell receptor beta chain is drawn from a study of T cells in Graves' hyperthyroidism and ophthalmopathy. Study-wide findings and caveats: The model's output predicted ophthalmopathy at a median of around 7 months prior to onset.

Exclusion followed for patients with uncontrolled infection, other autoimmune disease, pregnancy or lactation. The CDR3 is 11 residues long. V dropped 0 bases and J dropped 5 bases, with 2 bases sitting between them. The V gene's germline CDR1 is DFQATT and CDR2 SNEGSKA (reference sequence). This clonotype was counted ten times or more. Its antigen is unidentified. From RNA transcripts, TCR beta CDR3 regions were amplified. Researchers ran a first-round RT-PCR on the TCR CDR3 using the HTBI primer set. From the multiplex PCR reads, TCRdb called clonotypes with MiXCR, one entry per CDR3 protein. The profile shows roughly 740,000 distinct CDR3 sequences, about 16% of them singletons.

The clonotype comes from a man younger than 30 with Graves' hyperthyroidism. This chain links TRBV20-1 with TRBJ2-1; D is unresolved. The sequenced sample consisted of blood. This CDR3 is CSARDDNEQFF. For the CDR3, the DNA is TGCAGTGCTAGAGATGACAATGAGCAGTTCTTC.